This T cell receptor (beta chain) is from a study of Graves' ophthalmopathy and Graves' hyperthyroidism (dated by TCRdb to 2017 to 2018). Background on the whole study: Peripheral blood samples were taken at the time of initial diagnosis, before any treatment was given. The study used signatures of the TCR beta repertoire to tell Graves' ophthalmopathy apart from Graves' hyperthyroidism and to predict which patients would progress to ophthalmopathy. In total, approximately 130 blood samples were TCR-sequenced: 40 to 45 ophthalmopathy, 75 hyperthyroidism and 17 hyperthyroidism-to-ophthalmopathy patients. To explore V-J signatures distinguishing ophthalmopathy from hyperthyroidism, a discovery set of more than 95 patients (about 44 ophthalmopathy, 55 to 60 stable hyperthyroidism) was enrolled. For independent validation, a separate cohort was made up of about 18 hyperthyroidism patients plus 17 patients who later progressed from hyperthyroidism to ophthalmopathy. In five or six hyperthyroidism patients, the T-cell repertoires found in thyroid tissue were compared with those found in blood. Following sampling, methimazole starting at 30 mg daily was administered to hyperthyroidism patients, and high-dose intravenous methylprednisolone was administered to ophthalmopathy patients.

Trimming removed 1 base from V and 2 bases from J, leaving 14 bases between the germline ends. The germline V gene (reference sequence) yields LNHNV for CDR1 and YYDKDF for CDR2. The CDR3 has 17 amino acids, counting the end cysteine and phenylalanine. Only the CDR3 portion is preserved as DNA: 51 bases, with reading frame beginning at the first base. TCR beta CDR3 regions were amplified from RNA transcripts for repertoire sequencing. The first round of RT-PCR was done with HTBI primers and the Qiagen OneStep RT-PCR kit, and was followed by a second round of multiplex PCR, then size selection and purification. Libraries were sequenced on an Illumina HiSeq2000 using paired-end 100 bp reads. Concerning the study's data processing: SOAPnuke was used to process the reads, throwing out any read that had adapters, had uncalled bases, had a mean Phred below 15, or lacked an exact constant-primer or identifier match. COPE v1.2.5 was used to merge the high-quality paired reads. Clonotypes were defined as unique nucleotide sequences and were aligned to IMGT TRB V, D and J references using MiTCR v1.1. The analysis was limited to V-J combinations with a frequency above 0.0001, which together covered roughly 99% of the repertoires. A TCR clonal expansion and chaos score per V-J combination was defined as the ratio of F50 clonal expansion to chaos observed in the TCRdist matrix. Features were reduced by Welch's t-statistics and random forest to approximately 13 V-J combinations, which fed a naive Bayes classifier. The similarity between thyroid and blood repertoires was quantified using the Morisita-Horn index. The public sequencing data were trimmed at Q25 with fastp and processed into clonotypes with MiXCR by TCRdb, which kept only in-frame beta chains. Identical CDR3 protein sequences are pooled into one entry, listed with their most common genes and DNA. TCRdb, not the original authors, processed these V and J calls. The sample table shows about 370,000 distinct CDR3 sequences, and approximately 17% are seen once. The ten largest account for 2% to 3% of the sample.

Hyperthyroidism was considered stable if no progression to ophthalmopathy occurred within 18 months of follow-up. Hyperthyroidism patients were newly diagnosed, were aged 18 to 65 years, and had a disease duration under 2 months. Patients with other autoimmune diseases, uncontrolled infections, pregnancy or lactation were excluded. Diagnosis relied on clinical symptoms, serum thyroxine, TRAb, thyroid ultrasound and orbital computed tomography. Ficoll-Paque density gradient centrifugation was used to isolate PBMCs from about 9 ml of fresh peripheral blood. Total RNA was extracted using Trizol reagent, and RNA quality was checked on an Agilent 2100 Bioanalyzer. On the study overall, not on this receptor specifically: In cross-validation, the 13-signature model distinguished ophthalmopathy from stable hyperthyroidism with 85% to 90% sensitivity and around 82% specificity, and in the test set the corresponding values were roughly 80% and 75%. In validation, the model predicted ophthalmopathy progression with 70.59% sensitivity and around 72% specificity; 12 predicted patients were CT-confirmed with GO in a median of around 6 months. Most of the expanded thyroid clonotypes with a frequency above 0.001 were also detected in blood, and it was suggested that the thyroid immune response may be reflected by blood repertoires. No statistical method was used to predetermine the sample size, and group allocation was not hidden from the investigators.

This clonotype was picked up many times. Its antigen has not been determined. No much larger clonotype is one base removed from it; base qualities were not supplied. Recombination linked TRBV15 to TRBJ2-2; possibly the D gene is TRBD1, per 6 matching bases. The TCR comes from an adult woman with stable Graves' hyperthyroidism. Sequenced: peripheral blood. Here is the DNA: TGTGCCACCAGCAGAGGATTCCAGGGGATTAACACCGGGGAGCTGTTTTTT. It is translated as CATSRGFQGINTGELFF.